The TCR beta chain described here comes from a study of type 1 and type 2 diabetes patients. Genomic DNA was the PCR template. Amplification of the beta chain CDR3 used 30 forward and 13 reverse multiplex primers. TCRdb re-called the multiplex PCR reads through MiXCR, storing one row per CDR3 protein. The sample holds about 290,000 distinct CDR3 sequences; more than 40% are singletons and the top ten take roughly an eighth. The V gene's germline CDR1 is SNHLY and CDR2 FYNNEI. V dropped 2 bases and J dropped 3 bases, with 11 bases sitting between them. The CDR3 runs 14 residues. This clonotype appeared a few times.

This sequence originates from a man between 18 and 35 years old with type 2 diabetes. The chain employs TRBV2 and TRBJ2-7; maybe TRBD1 (6 bases). The sample taken for sequencing was peripheral blood mononuclear cells (PBMCs). As DNA, the CDR3 is TGTGCCAGCAGTGAAAATGGGGGCTACTACGAGCAGTACTTC. It specifies CASSENGGYYEQYF.